Described below is a single TCR beta chain sequence and its context. This clonotype was seen repeatedly, ten times or more. Its antigen has not been determined. No much larger clone exists at a distance of one base, and base qualities are not known. Reading the label with the study, this specimen's time point is: longitudinal time-point 2. Blood bank volunteers in Maryland, USA served as the healthy controls. For unsorted PBMC libraries, 2 million PBMCs were used after storage in RNAlater at -80 degrees C until RNA extraction. PBMCs were separated from peripheral blood using Ficoll-Hypaque density gradient centrifugation and then cryopreserved in liquid nitrogen. cDNA was synthesized by template-switch 5'RACE using a primer with a 10-nucleotide random unique molecular identifier that tagged each TCR transcript. Each sequencing run produced over 160 million TCR-beta sequences covering 15-18 subjects. The RNeasy kit was used to extract total RNA. The KAPA Real-time Library Amplification kit was used to amplify TCR-beta VDJ regions with primers targeting the TCR constant region and the 5'RACE anchor. A first PCR added sample indexes and Illumina adaptors, and a second PCR then raised library yield. After purification with Ampure beads, the TCR product of roughly 650 bp was size-selected on a 2% E-gel SizeSelection system. Before pooling, library quality was checked on a Bioanalyzer, concentration was measured with Qubit, and libraries were quantified with the Kapa Library Quantification kit. Libraries were sequenced paired-end 2 x 150 bp on an Illumina HiSeq 2500. To increase sequence diversity, roughly 23-30% phiX was spiked into each library pool. In the source study's methods: The UMI-based MiGEC pipeline processed quality-filtered reads and removed over 80% of raw TCR sequences during error correction. IMGT germline references were used for aligning VDJ genes, and each clonotype was defined as a unique CDR3 amino acid sequence together with its V-J genes. Clonal expansion, Shannon diversity and CDR3 relatedness were evaluated with VDJtools (CalcPairwiseDistances, ClusterSamples), while phylogenetic trees were built in CLCbio workbench. Expanded clones were defined as having at least 8 unique UMIs, based on coefficient-of-variation modelling across technical triplicates. The raw public data were reprocessed by TCRdb itself: fastp quality trimming at Q25, MiXCR clonotype calling, in-frame beta chains only. Duplicate CDR3 protein sequences are folded into a single record with the most common DNA and genes. Here the V and J calls rest on TCRdb's processing, not on the authors' analysis. The sample includes tens of thousands of distinct CDR3 sequences, with 8.5% to 10% observed a single time. The top ten clones comprise under 15% of the sample.

These data come from a study of neurological immune-mediated disorders (dated by TCRdb to between 2019 and 2020). Notes on the research overall: The study compared peripheral blood TCR-beta repertoires of HTLV-I-associated myelopathy (HAM/TSP) patients, multiple sclerosis patients and healthy controls using UMI-based sequencing. Of the 60 to 70 subjects in the cohort, some 14 were HAM/TSP patients, around 34 were multiple sclerosis patients, and around 20 were healthy controls. Longitudinal HAM/TSP and healthy donors were sampled at 3 time-points each (about 3-45 month intervals). Longitudinal samples, technical triplicates and paired sorted CD4+ and CD8+ T-cell subsets, alongside PBMC samples, were included among the approximately 98 TCR-beta libraries.

General study outcomes and caveats: TCR clonal expansion was greatest in HAM/TSP patients and smallest in MS patients, who ranked below even healthy controls. No identical CDR3 amino acid sequences were shared among expanded clones across subjects, suggesting private TCR-beta repertoires in all groups.

The clonotype comes from a man aged 25-40 years in good health. Sequenced: PBMCs.

CDR3 sequence: CASSFYEAYEQYF. The DNA reads as follows: TGCGCCAGCAGCTTCTACGAGGCCTACGAGCAGTACTTC. The sequence links TRBV5-1 to TRBJ2-7; no D gene can be assigned with confidence. V lost 2 bases and J lost 2 bases; the stretch between them is 8 bases long. As encoded in the germline V gene, CDR1 is SGHRS while CDR2 is YFSETQ. The CDR3 contains 13 residues, cysteine and phenylalanine counted. Solely the CDR3 DNA is kept, with 39 bases framed from the first base.